This paragraph reports one TCR beta chain. Repertoires were generated with immunoSEQ multiplex PCR, while TCRdb's copy carries only in-frame clones and drops some. The data hold some 9,900 clones, with about three quarters observed a single time. The data were obtained in a study of tumor-infiltrating lymphocytes in localized non-small cell lung cancer. Study background: The cohort mixed smokers and never-smokers, several histologies, and some post-neoadjuvant-chemotherapy samples.

The source is a human donor with non-small cell lung cancer. Sequencing was performed on uninvolved lung tissue not adjacent to the tumor.

The CDR3 reads CASSQETHYGYTF. Here the CDR3 DNA reads TGCGCCAGCAGCCAAGAGACTCACTATGGCTACACCTTC. This chain links TRBV4-3 with TRBJ1-2; D unclear. The length of the CDR3 is 13 residues. CDR1 and CDR2 (germline): LGHNA, YSLEER. V was pared by 0 bases and J by 3 bases, with 5 bases between.